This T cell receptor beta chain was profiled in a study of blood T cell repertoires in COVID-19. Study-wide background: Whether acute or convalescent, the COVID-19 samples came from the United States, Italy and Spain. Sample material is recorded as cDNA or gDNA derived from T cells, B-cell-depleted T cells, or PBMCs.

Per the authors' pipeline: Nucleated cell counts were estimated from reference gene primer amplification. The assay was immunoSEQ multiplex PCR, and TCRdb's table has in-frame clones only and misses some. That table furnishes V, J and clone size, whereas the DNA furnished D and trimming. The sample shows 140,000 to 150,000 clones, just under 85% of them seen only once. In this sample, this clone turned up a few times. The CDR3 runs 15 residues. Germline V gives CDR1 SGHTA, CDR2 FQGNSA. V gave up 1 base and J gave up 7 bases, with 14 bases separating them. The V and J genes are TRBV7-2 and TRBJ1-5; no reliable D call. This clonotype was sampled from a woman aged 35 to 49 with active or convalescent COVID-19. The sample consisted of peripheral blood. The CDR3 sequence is CASSLGPQREQPQHF. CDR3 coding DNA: TGTGCCAGCAGCTTAGGCCCTCAACGAGAGCAGCCCCAGCATTTT.